This is a list of T cell receptor beta chains from one sample in a study of shared clonotypes between healthy human individuals. The protocol was immunoSEQ multiplex PCR, while the TCRdb copy is restricted to in-frame clones and leaves out a portion. This sample has fewer than 1 million clones, with approximately 97% found just once. The sample consisted of naive CD8+ T cells sorted from blood. The receptors here all came from a man aged 30 to 45 in good health. CDR3s include the opening cysteine and the closing phenylalanine or tryptophan. The D gene is left open where the match is weak. The size entry is marked missing in some rows and otherwise reads once, few, many or a size class.

v_gene: TRBV29-1
d_gene: NA
j_gene: TRBJ1-1
abundance: once
CDR3aa: CSVEGGDTLNTEAFF
CDR3nt: TGCAGCGTTGAAGGAGGGGACACCTTGAACACTGAAGCTTTCTTT

v_gene: TRBV28
d_gene: TRBD2
j_gene: TRBJ2-3
abundance: NA
CDR3aa: CASSSRTSGSFRADTQYF
CDR3nt: TGTGCCAGCAGCTCCCGCACTAGCGGGAGTTTTCGTGCAGATACGCAGTATTTT

v_gene: TRBV29-1
d_gene: NA
j_gene: TRBJ2-1
abundance: once
CDR3aa: CSVDNSYNEQFF
CDR3nt: TGCAGCGTCGATAATAGTTACAATGAGCAGTTCTTC

v_gene: TRBV7-6
d_gene: NA
j_gene: TRBJ2-7
abundance: NA
CDR3aa: CASSLWDTGLNTYEQYF
CDR3nt: TGTGCCAGCAGCTTATGGGACACGGGACTGAATACCTACGAGCAGTACTTC

v_gene: TRBV5-5
d_gene: NA
j_gene: TRBJ2-7
abundance: NA
CDR3aa: CASSFLAGVPYEQYF
CDR3nt: TGTGCCAGCAGCTTTTTGGCGGGCGTCCCCTACGAGCAGTACTTC

v_gene: TRBV5-4
d_gene: TRBD2
j_gene: TRBJ2-7
abundance: NA
CDR3aa: CASSLTSGSREQYF
CDR3nt: TGTGCCAGCAGCCTTACTAGCGGGTCTAGGGAGCAGTACTTC

v_gene: TRBV6-6
d_gene: NA
j_gene: TRBJ2-7
abundance: NA
CDR3aa: CASSYSRQFLSYEQYF
CDR3nt: TGTGCCAGCAGTTACTCGAGACAGTTCCTCTCCTACGAGCAGTACTTC

v_gene: TRBV7-2
d_gene: NA
j_gene: TRBJ2-5
abundance: NA
CDR3aa: CASSSGTSSSQETQYF
CDR3nt: TGTGCCAGCAGCTCCGGGACAAGCTCGTCTCAAGAGACCCAGTACTTC

v_gene: TRBV19
d_gene: NA
j_gene: TRBJ2-3
abundance: once
CDR3aa: CASSPEATDTQYF
CDR3nt: TGTGCCAGTAGCCCCGAGGCCACAGATACGCAGTATTTT

v_gene: TRBV6-5
d_gene: TRBD1
j_gene: TRBJ1-1
abundance: NA
CDR3aa: CASTAGQGRTEAFF
CDR3nt: TGTGCCAGCACCGCAGGACAGGGGCGGACTGAAGCTTTCTTT

v_gene: TRBV7-7
d_gene: NA
j_gene: TRBJ2-2
abundance: NA
CDR3aa: CASSLGGLESGELFF
CDR3nt: TGTGCTAGCAGCCTAGGAGGATTGGAATCCGGGGAGCTGTTTTTT

v_gene: TRBV6-1
d_gene: NA
j_gene: TRBJ2-5
abundance: NA
CDR3aa: CASSDFSYQETQYF
CDR3nt: TGTGCCAGCAGTGATTTTTCGTACCAAGAGACCCAGTACTTC

v_gene: TRBV4-1
d_gene: NA
j_gene: TRBJ1-1
abundance: once
CDR3aa: CASSQAGVVVGTEAFF
CDR3nt: TGCGCCAGCAGCCAAGCCGGGGTCGTGGTAGGTACTGAAGCTTTCTTT

v_gene: TRBV12-5
d_gene: TRBD2
j_gene: TRBJ2-1
abundance: NA
CDR3aa: CASGGGLRRVNEQFF
CDR3nt: TGTGCTAGTGGTGGGGGACTAAGAAGGGTAAATGAGCAGTTCTTC

v_gene: TRBV5-5
d_gene: NA
j_gene: TRBJ2-5
abundance: NA
CDR3aa: CASSLESGVGETQYF
CDR3nt: TGTGCCAGCAGCCTCGAATCAGGGGTCGGGGAGACCCAGTACTTC

v_gene: TRBV12-5
d_gene: NA
j_gene: TRBJ1-2
abundance: NA
CDR3aa: CASGGGLGGYTF
CDR3nt: TGTGCTAGTGGCGGGGGTTTGGGTGGCTACACCTTC

v_gene: TRBV27
d_gene: NA
j_gene: TRBJ2-2
abundance: NA
CDR3aa: CASTGNTGELFF
CDR3nt: TGTGCCAGCACGGGGAACACCGGGGAGCTGTTTTTT

v_gene: TRBV13
d_gene: NA
j_gene: TRBJ1-2
abundance: NA
CDR3aa: CASSPPPRRTGGLFSGYTF
CDR3nt: TGTGCCAGCAGCCCTCCGCCCCGGCGTACCGGGGGCCTCTTTAGTGGCTACACCTTC

v_gene: TRBV19
d_gene: NA
j_gene: TRBJ1-5
abundance: NA
CDR3aa: CASSIGPTGTQPQHF
CDR3nt: TGTGCCAGTAGTATAGGACCTACAGGGACTCAGCCCCAGCATTTT

v_gene: TRBV29-1
d_gene: TRBD2
j_gene: TRBJ2-5
abundance: NA
CDR3aa: CSVEHGTSGRRAETQYF
CDR3nt: TGCAGCGTTGAACACGGAACTAGCGGGAGGCGTGCAGAGACCCAGTACTTC

v_gene: TRBV7-9
d_gene: TRBD2
j_gene: TRBJ2-3
abundance: once
CDR3aa: CASSRLAGDTDTQYF
CDR3nt: TGTGCCAGCAGTCGACTAGCGGGAGACACAGATACGCAGTATTTT

v_gene: TRBV27
d_gene: NA
j_gene: TRBJ2-6
abundance: NA
CDR3aa: CASSQSGANVLTF
CDR3nt: TGTGCCAGCAGTCAATCTGGGGCCAACGTCCTGACTTTC

v_gene: TRBV7-8
d_gene: TRBD1
j_gene: TRBJ2-7
abundance: NA
CDR3aa: CASSEGPLVGQGGQYF
CDR3nt: TGTGCCAGCAGCGAAGGCCCCCTGGTAGGACAGGGCGGGCAGTACTTC

v_gene: TRBV19
d_gene: NA
j_gene: TRBJ2-7
abundance: NA
CDR3aa: CASSIGTVAYEQYF
CDR3nt: TGTGCCAGTAGTATAGGGACAGTTGCCTACGAGCAGTACTTC

v_gene: TRBV10-3
d_gene: NA
j_gene: TRBJ2-7
abundance: NA
CDR3aa: CAISEQGRAYEQYF
CDR3nt: TGTGCCATCAGTGAACAGGGGAGGGCCTACGAGCAGTACTTC

v_gene: TRBV4-1
d_gene: NA
j_gene: TRBJ1-1
abundance: NA
CDR3aa: CASSQEPASSGQVDTEAFF
CDR3nt: TGCGCCAGCAGCCAAGAACCGGCCTCCTCGGGTCAAGTGGACACTGAAGCTTTCTTT

v_gene: TRBV27
d_gene: TRBD1
j_gene: TRBJ1-4
abundance: NA
CDR3aa: CASSSDRGREKLFF
CDR3nt: TGTGCCAGCAGTTCCGACAGGGGGCGTGAAAAACTGTTTTTT

v_gene: TRBV5-1
d_gene: NA
j_gene: TRBJ2-7
abundance: NA
CDR3aa: CASSSSKTASSYEQYF
CDR3nt: TGCGCCAGCAGCTCCTCGAAGACCGCGAGCTCCTACGAGCAGTACTTC

v_gene: TRBV27
d_gene: NA
j_gene: TRBJ2-5
abundance: NA
CDR3aa: CASSPDQETQYF
CDR3nt: TGTGCCAGCAGCCCCGACCAAGAGACCCAGTACTTC

v_gene: TRBV27
d_gene: NA
j_gene: TRBJ2-3
abundance: NA
CDR3aa: CASSNRVTDTQYF
CDR3nt: TGTGCCAGCAGTAATAGAGTCACAGATACGCAGTATTTT

v_gene: TRBV12-1
d_gene: NA
j_gene: TRBJ2-3
abundance: NA
CDR3aa: CASWDSRTQYF
CDR3nt: TGTGCCAGCTGGGACTCCAGAACGCAGTATTTT

v_gene: TRBV4-2
d_gene: NA
j_gene: TRBJ2-1
abundance: once
CDR3aa: CASSPTGTIVYNEQFF
CDR3nt: TGTGCCAGCAGCCCGACCGGGACAATCGTGTACAATGAGCAGTTCTTC

v_gene: TRBV28
d_gene: TRBD2
j_gene: TRBJ2-5
abundance: NA
CDR3aa: CASSLLLAGEKETQYF
CDR3nt: TGTGCCAGCAGTTTACTCCTAGCGGGAGAAAAAGAGACCCAGTACTTC

v_gene: TRBV30
d_gene: NA
j_gene: TRBJ1-2
abundance: NA
CDR3aa: CAWIQPYGYTF
CDR3nt: TGTGCCTGGATCCAACCTTATGGCTACACCTTC

v_gene: TRBV6-1
d_gene: NA
j_gene: TRBJ1-4
abundance: NA
CDR3aa: CASSESAWGGLNEKLFF
CDR3nt: TGTGCCAGCAGTGAGTCAGCTTGGGGGGGGCTTAATGAAAAACTGTTTTTT

v_gene: TRBV6-5
d_gene: NA
j_gene: TRBJ2-1
abundance: once
CDR3aa: CASSQGGYNEQFF
CDR3nt: TGTGCCAGCAGTCAGGGGGGTTACAATGAGCAGTTCTTC

v_gene: TRBV9
d_gene: TRBD2
j_gene: TRBJ2-7
abundance: NA
CDR3aa: CASSPGTSGDLYEQYF
CDR3nt: TGTGCCAGCAGCCCGGGGACTAGCGGAGACCTCTACGAGCAGTACTTC

v_gene: TRBV9
d_gene: TRBD2
j_gene: TRBJ2-1
abundance: NA
CDR3aa: CASSVRPLGTRVDEQFF
CDR3nt: TGTGCCAGCAGCGTCCGACCCCTAGGGACTAGAGTAGATGAGCAGTTCTTC

v_gene: TRBV27
d_gene: TRBD2
j_gene: TRBJ2-7
abundance: NA
CDR3aa: CASSFGLAPTYEQYF
CDR3nt: TGTGCCAGCAGTTTCGGACTAGCCCCAACCTACGAGCAGTACTTC

v_gene: TRBV9
d_gene: NA
j_gene: TRBJ2-7
abundance: NA
CDR3aa: CASSVGGSKDEQYF
CDR3nt: TGTGCCAGCAGCGTAGGGGGGAGCAAGGACGAGCAGTACTTC

v_gene: TRBV12-5
d_gene: NA
j_gene: TRBJ1-1
abundance: NA
CDR3aa: CASGLVVGGGGYEAFF
CDR3nt: TGTGCTAGTGGTTTGGTAGTCGGGGGCGGCGGATATGAAGCTTTCTTT

v_gene: TRBV5-6
d_gene: TRBD1
j_gene: TRBJ2-7
abundance: NA
CDR3aa: CASSSGTDYEQYF
CDR3nt: TGTGCCAGCAGCTCCGGGACAGACTACGAGCAGTACTTC

v_gene: TRBV11-2
d_gene: NA
j_gene: TRBJ2-1
abundance: NA
CDR3aa: CASSDSAPRFDEQFF
CDR3nt: TGTGCCAGCAGCGATAGCGCTCCTCGGTTTGATGAGCAGTTCTTC

v_gene: TRBV5-4
d_gene: TRBD1
j_gene: TRBJ1-4
abundance: NA
CDR3aa: CASSSGTEDEKLFF
CDR3nt: TGTGCCAGCAGCTCCGGGACAGAAGATGAAAAACTGTTTTTT

v_gene: TRBV5-1
d_gene: TRBD1
j_gene: TRBJ2-2
abundance: once
CDR3aa: CASNLRGQGFTGELFF
CDR3nt: TGCGCCAGCAACCTAAGGGGACAGGGGTTTACCGGGGAGCTGTTTTTT

v_gene: TRBV29-1
d_gene: NA
j_gene: TRBJ2-5
abundance: NA
CDR3aa: CSVVWREKETQYF
CDR3nt: TGCAGCGTTGTCTGGAGGGAGAAAGAGACCCAGTACTTC

v_gene: TRBV28
d_gene: TRBD1
j_gene: TRBJ1-1
abundance: NA
CDR3aa: CASSNPTGGDTEAFF
CDR3nt: TGTGCCAGCAGCAACCCGACAGGGGGGGACACTGAAGCTTTCTTT

v_gene: TRBV10-1
d_gene: TRBD1
j_gene: TRBJ2-1
abundance: few
CDR3aa: CASSSTGTGVISGSYNEQFF
CDR3nt: TGCGCCAGCAGTTCAACCGGGACAGGGGTAATCTCTGGCTCCTACAATGAGCAGTTCTTC

v_gene: TRBV9
d_gene: NA
j_gene: TRBJ2-3
abundance: NA
CDR3aa: CASSVGASSGDTQYF
CDR3nt: TGTGCCAGCAGCGTAGGAGCGTCGTCGGGGGATACGCAGTATTTT

v_gene: TRBV29-1
d_gene: NA
j_gene: TRBJ1-1
abundance: NA
CDR3aa: CSATGSRSGAFF
CDR3nt: TGCAGCGCTACAGGGTCCCGCTCGGGAGCTTTCTTT

v_gene: TRBV14
d_gene: NA
j_gene: TRBJ2-7
abundance: NA
CDR3aa: CASSHTQGRNTYEQYF
CDR3nt: TGTGCCAGCAGCCACACACAGGGCCGGAATACCTACGAGCAGTACTTC

v_gene: TRBV27
d_gene: NA
j_gene: TRBJ2-7
abundance: NA
CDR3aa: CASSLSMGPRYEQYF
CDR3nt: TGTGCCAGCAGTTTATCGATGGGTCCCCGCTACGAGCAGTACTTC

v_gene: TRBV21-1
d_gene: NA
j_gene: TRBJ1-3
abundance: few
CDR3aa: CASRGTVSGNTIYF
CDR3nt: TGTGCCAGCAGGGGGACAGTCTCTGGAAACACCATATATTTT

v_gene: TRBV5-8
d_gene: TRBD2
j_gene: TRBJ2-1
abundance: NA
CDR3aa: CASSWGGFGNEQFF
CDR3nt: TGTGCCAGCAGCTGGGGGGGATTTGGGAATGAGCAGTTCTTC